The 9 T cell receptor beta chains listed next were all sequenced from one sample in a study of a mutant IDH1 vaccine in newly diagnosed glioma. The table came from immunoSEQ multiplex PCR; TCRdb's copy has only in-frame clones and leaves some out. This sample has more than 50,000 clones, with less than 70% found just once. Time point given: week 47, end of study. Each dose of the vaccine consisted of 300 ug of mutant IDH1 20-mer peptide, with topical imiquimod. The antigens of these receptors remain unknown. This specimen was peripheral blood mononuclear cells (PBMCs), taken from a glioma patient whose treatment included an IDH1 peptide vaccine. Receptors were obtained from a man in his forties with glioma. Some clones in this sample may be carry-over from other donors' samples.

This clone was picked up a small number of times. This chain connects TRBV11-2 to TRBJ1-5, with D possibly matching TRBD1 (6 bases). Germline V CDR1 and CDR2: SGHAT, FQNNGV. V shed 5 bases and J shed 7 bases, with 12 bases lying between them. CDR3 size: 13 residues. Here the CDR3 reads CASSISQGQPQHF. CDR3 DNA sequence: TGTGCCAGCAGCATAAGTCAGGGGCAGCCCCAGCATTTT.

This chain connects TRBV13 to TRBJ2-1; D is undetermined. Germline assignment: CDR1 PRHDT and CDR2 FYEKMQ (reference sequence). V was shortened by 6 bases and J by 0 bases, with 15 bases between the two germline ends. The CDR3 is 16 amino acids. CDR3 loop: CASSRKIRSSYNEQFF. The CDR3 region has the DNA TGTGCCAGCAGTCGAAAAATTAGGAGCTCCTACAATGAGCAGTTCTTC.

The chain recombines TRBV6-5 with TRBJ2-1, with TRBD2 matching over 11 bases. This CDR3 comprises 13 residues. CDR1 and CDR2 (germline): MNHEY, SVGAGI. J lost 10 bases, V lost 5 bases, and 4 bases had no gene match. The CDR3 spells CASSLAGGVEQFF. CDR3 DNA sequence: TGTGCCAGCAGTCTAGCGGGGGGAGTCGAGCAGTTCTTC.

The chain has TRBV6-5 and TRBJ2-7; no firm D call. CDR3 length: 14 residues. V lost 6 bases to trimming and J lost 7 bases, with 19 bases between them. Germline CDR1 and CDR2: MNHEY and SVGAGI. In DNA form, the CDR3 reads TGTGCCAGCAGCCTGCTTAGTACAGCCTGGGAGCAGTACTTC. Residues: CASSLLSTAWEQYF.

This chain connects TRBV7-3 to TRBJ1-1; D is unclear. The germline CDR1 and CDR2 sequences are SGHTA and FQGTGA. CDR3 length: 13 amino acids. The V end was cut by 4 bases, the J end by 5 bases, with 11 bases between. The DNA for the CDR3 is TGTGCCAGCAGCTCTCCCCCACGTACTGAAGCTTTCTTT. This translates into CASSSPPRTEAFF.

This clone was recorded a few times. The rearrangement joins TRBV4-1 to TRBJ2-3; the D is unclear. Deletions cut 1 base from V and 6 bases from J, with 8 bases between. This CDR3 is built from 13 residues. Germline V gives CDR1 MGHRA, CDR2 YSYEKL. DNA for the CDR3: TGCGCCAGCAGCCAAGGCCGGGTCGATACGCAGTATTTT. Its translation: CASSQGRVDTQYF.

As DNA, the CDR3 is TGTGCCAGTAGTATAATGGGACAGGGCAGTGAAGCTTTCTTT. This codes for CASSIMGQGSEAFF. The rearrangement joins TRBV19 to TRBJ1-1, with TRBD1 matching 9 bases. This CDR3 region has 14 residues. V lost 2 bases to trimming and J lost 7 bases; unmatched junction nucleotides: 5. The germline CDR1 and CDR2 sequences are LNHDA and SQIVND (reference sequence).

The rearrangement links TRBV2 to TRBJ1-5; D gene uncertain. This CDR3 is built from 14 residues. Per the germline V gene, CDR1 is SNHLY and CDR2 is FYNNEI. The V gene lost 5 bases and the J gene lost 1 base, with 9 bases spanning the gap. CDR3 in amino acids: CASSLGISNQPQHF. The CDR3 DNA sequence: TGTGCCAGCAGTTTGGGCATCAGCAATCAGCCCCAGCATTTT.

This clone has a handful of counts. This chain connects TRBV7-9 to TRBJ1-2; tentative D call: TRBD1 (6 bases). The CDR3 runs to 15 residues. Germline loops: CDR1 SEHNR, CDR2 FQNEAQ (reference sequence). V lost 5 bases, J lost 4 bases, and 17 bases lay in between. The CDR3 loop reads CASSILTGPGYGYTF. Here the CDR3 DNA reads TGTGCCAGCAGCATACTCACAGGGCCCGGCTATGGCTACACCTTC. Full variable domain (missing parts from reference TRBV7-9 and TRBJ1-2): DTGVSQNPRHKITKRGQNVTFRCDPISEHNRLYWYRQTLGQGPEFLTYFQNEAQLEKSRLLSDRFSAERPKGSFSTLEIQRTEQGDSAMYLCASSILTGPGYGYTFGSGTRLTVV.